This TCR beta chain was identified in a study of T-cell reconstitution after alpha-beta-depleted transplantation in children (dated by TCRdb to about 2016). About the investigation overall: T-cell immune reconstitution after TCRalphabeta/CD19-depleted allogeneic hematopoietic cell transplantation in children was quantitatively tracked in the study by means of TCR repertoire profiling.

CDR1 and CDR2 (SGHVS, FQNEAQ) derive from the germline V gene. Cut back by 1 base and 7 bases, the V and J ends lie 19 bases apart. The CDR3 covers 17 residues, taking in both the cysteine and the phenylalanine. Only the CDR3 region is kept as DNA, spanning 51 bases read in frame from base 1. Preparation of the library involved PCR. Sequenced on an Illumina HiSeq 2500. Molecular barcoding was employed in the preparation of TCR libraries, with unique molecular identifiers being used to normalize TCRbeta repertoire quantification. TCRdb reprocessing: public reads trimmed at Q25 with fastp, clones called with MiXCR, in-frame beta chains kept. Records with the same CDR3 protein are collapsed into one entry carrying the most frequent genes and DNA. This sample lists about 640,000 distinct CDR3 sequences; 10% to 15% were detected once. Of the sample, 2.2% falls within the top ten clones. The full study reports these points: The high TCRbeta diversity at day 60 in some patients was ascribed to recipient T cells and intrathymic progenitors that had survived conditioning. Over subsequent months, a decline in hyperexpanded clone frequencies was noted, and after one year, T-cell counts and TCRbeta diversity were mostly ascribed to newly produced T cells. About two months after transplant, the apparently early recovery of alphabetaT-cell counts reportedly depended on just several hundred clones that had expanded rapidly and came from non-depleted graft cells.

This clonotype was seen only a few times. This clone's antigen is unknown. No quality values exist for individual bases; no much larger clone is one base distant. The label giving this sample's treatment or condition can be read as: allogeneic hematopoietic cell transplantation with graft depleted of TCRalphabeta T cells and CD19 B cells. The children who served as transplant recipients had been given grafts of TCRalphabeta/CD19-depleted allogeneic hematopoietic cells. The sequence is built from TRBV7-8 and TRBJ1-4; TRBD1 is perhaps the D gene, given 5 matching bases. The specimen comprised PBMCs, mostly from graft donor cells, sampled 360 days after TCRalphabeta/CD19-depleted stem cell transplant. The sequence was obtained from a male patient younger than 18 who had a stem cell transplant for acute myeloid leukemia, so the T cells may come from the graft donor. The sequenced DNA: TGTGCCAGCAGCTTAGAACGCGTAGGGGCTGTTGGTGAAAAACTGTTTTTT. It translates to CASSLERVGAVGEKLFF.